This T cell receptor beta chain was captured in a study of post-analysis software for immune sequencing data. Trimming took 6 bases from V and 5 from J; bases not matched to a gene: 7. CDR1 is MNHNY and CDR2 is SVGAGI in the germline V gene (reference sequence). The CDR3 consists of 15 residues. Unique-molecular-identifier-tagged TCR beta cDNA libraries were used. TCRdb called the PCR reads again in MiXCR, with one record for every CDR3 protein. This table holds about 760,000 distinct CDR3 sequences, about 32% found once. Study-level points and caveats: Elevated frequency relative to controls characterized several TRBV segments in patients, TRBV5-6, TRBV5-1 and TRBV20-1 among them.

To note about this clonotype: No antigen is known for it.

The rearrangement links TRBV6-6 to TRBJ2-2, with TRBD1 matching over 9 bases. The sequence derives from a girl between 10 and 17 years old with multiple sclerosis. The source material was blood. CDR3 bases: TGTGCCAGCAGACCTACAGGGGGCGGAACCGGGGAGCTGTTTTTT. Encoded protein: CASRPTGGGTGELFF.